This T cell receptor beta chain was obtained from a study of blood T cell repertoires in COVID-19. Data came from immunoSEQ multiplex PCR; TCRdb stores just in-frame clones and leaves some out. The repertoire holds around 120,000 clones, with around 80% as singletons. Trimming took 7 bases from V and 3 from J; bases not matched to a gene: 6. CDR1 is MNHEY and CDR2 is SMNVEV in the germline V gene (reference sequence). This CDR3 is 14 amino acids long. V is TRBV27 and J is TRBJ1-2, with TRBD1 matching over 9 bases. The receptor comes from a man aged 70 or older with acute or convalescent COVID-19. Specimen: peripheral blood. This chain's CDR3 is CASKGGQGHYGYTF. CDR3 nucleotide sequence: TGTGCCAGCAAGGGGGGACAGGGCCACTATGGCTACACCTTC.